The sequence of this T cell receptor (beta chain) was determined in a study of OX40 agonist ivuxolimab in advanced cancers. Turning to the study itself: As their treatment, patients were administered ivuxolimab, an agonistic anti-OX40 (CD134) antibody. Anti-PD-1, anti-PD-L1 or anti-CTLA-4 therapy given earlier was allowed, and 40% had some.

Trimming shortened V by 8 bases and J by 4 bases, and 17 bases separated the two germline ends. The germline V gene encodes CDR1 MNHNS and CDR2 SASEGT. The CDR3 is 14 residues long. Study findings and constraints: On average, CD8+ T cells had more expanded clones than CD4+. Antigen specificity remained undetermined for the expanded peripheral T cells.

Data came from immunoSEQ multiplex PCR; TCRdb stores just in-frame clones and leaves some out. The data contain some 74,000 clones, about 91% of them seen just once; the ten biggest clones take up more than 5.5%. About this clone itself: The antigen is not known.

This sequence was found in an adult with an advanced solid tumor such as melanoma, head and neck, liver or kidney cancer. This sequence joins TRBV6-1 and TRBJ1-2; possible D gene TRBD1, 6 bases. The specimen comprised CD4+ or CD8+ T cells sorted from blood, sampled in a trial of the OX40 agonist ivuxolimab. CDR3 protein: CASRTGGGRYGYTF. The CDR3 DNA is TGTGCCAGCCGAACGGGGGGCGGACGCTATGGCTACACCTTC.